This T cell receptor (beta chain) was obtained from a study of cytomegalovirus exposure and HLA in healthy donors. The PCR ran on 60 Vbeta and 13 Jbeta primers. Sequencing was performed with immunoSEQ multiplex PCR; in TCRdb, only in-frame clones are kept and a portion is missing. The data contain approximately 170,000 clones, around 80% of them singletons. The length of the CDR3 is 15 residues. With 1 base removed from V and 0 bases from J, the gap between germline ends came to 7 bases. Germline lookup yields CDR1 SGHTA and CDR2 FQGNSA. All donors participated as healthy donors of bone marrow. Specimen: PBMCs. The rearrangement joins TRBV7-2 to TRBJ1-5; D unresolved. The receptor's source is a woman aged 40-49 years in good health and CMV-seropositive. CDR3 residues: CASSLERNSNQPQHF. CDR3 DNA sequence: TGTGCCAGCAGCTTAGAGAGAAATAGCAATCAGCCCCAGCATTTT.